A single sample gave rise to the 21 T cell receptor beta chains below, sequenced in a study of T cells after yellow fever vaccination. TCRdb reprocessed the 5' RACE reads via MiXCR and lists one record per CDR3 protein. The repertoire holds some 32,000 distinct CDR3 sequences, with less than 8% as singletons. Sequences were derived from PBMCs, either bulk or a sorted T-cell subset (CD4+, CD8+, memory, or dextramer-sorted; not recorded which), sampled on the day of the first yellow fever vaccination. Receptor source: a young man who received the YFV17D yellow fever vaccine.

This clonotype is deemed medium-sized (0.01 to 0.1%). The gene calls are TRBV20-1 and TRBJ2-7; TRBD1 might be the D (5 bases). CDR1 DFQATT and CDR2 SNEGSKA come from the germline V gene (reference sequence). Trimming removed 4 bases from V and 5 bases from J, with 12 bases in between. CDR3 length: 12 residues. The CDR3 DNA reads as TGCAGTGCTAAGGGCAGGGTAGACGAGCAGTACTTC. Its protein is CSAKGRVDEQYF.

In this sample, this clonotype turned up many times. V gene TRBV5-1 combines with J gene TRBJ2-3, with 14 bases fitting TRBD2. The CDR3 has 17 amino acids. Germline lookup yields CDR1 SGHRS and CDR2 YFSETQ. V trimming: 0 bases; J trimming: 4 bases; junction bases outside the gene matches: 4. The chain's CDR3 is CASSLEGTSGGADTQYF. CDR3 coding DNA: TGCGCCAGCAGCTTGGAGGGGACTAGCGGGGGCGCAGATACGCAGTATTTT.

This clonotype occurred many times. The chain joins TRBV6-4 to TRBJ2-3, with TRBD1 matching over 10 bases. The junction had 0 bases not matched to a gene; V was cut back by 2 bases and J by 4 bases. In germline, CDR1 is MRHNA, CDR2 SNTAGT. This CDR3 is 14 amino acids long. The CDR3 here is CASSDGTGADTQYF. In DNA, the CDR3 is TGTGCCAGCAGTGACGGGACAGGGGCAGATACGCAGTATTTT.

In this sample, this clonotype turned up many times. CDR3 protein: CSARELISGKLDTQYF. CDR3 sequence (DNA): TGCAGTGCTAGAGAGCTGATAAGCGGAAAACTAGATACGCAGTATTTT. The chain combines TRBV20-1 with TRBJ2-3; weak D call: TRBD2 (5 bases). The CDR3 totals 16 residues. Trimming cost V 0 bases and J 5 bases, with 18 bases left between them. Germline-derived CDR1 and CDR2 are DFQATT and SNEGSKA (reference sequence).

This rearrangement joins TRBV5-8 to TRBJ2-5; D is unresolved. CDR1 is SGHTS, CDR2 YDEGEE, per germline. The CDR3 runs 13 residues. The germline V and J ends were trimmed by 4 bases and 1 base, with 8 bases remaining between them. CDR3 in DNA: TGTGCCAGCAGCCGAAAGGTCCAAGAGACCCAGTACTTC. This codes for CASSRKVQETQYF.

The chain uses TRBV28 and TRBJ2-1; D unclear. Germline assignment: CDR1 MDHEN and CDR2 SYDVKM. This CDR3 is built from 15 residues. Deletions cut 1 base from V and 0 bases from J, with 7 bases between. CDR3 loop: CASSLYASSYNEQFF. CDR3 nucleotide sequence: TGTGCCAGCAGTTTATACGCTAGCTCCTACAATGAGCAGTTCTTC.

This clonotype was recorded at least ten times. The rearrangement links TRBV20-1 to TRBJ1-2, with D possibly TRBD1 on 6 matching bases. The CDR3 runs 14 residues. Germline CDR1 reads DFQATT; CDR2 reads SNEGSKA (reference sequence). V lost 1 base, J lost 4 bases, and 13 bases lay in between. The CDR3 region has the DNA TGCAGTGCTAGAGTCCCAGGGGCCTCCTATGGCTACACCTTC. Its protein product is CSARVPGASYGYTF.

As to this clonotype: A much bigger clone sits one base away, suggesting this may be a read error. The genes are TRBV5-6 and TRBJ2-2; no reliable D call. The CDR3 consists of 11 residues. Germline V CDR1 and CDR2: SGHDT, YYEEEE. This CDR3 is CAISSGGELFF. CDR3 sequence (DNA): TGTGCCATCAGCTCCGGGGGGGAGCTGTTTTTT.

This clonotype was seen at least ten times. This chain uses TRBV15 with TRBJ2-2; D is uncertain. V lost 0 bases to trimming and J lost 1 base, with 6 bases between them. The CDR3 runs 15 residues. Germline CDR1 LNHNV, CDR2 YYDKDF (reference sequence). The CDR3 nucleotides read TGTGCCACCAGCAGAGACGGGCAGAACACCGGGGAGCTGTTTTTT. It is translated as CATSRDGQNTGELFF. Full variable domain (remainder filled in from reference TRBV15 and TRBJ2-2): DAMVIQNPRYQVTQFGKPVTLSCSQTLNHNVMYWYQQKSSQAPKLLFHYYDKDFNNEADTPDNFQSRRPNTSFCFLDIRSPGLGDTAMYLCATSRDGQNTGELFFGEGSRLTVL.

Only a few counts were recorded for this clonotype. The chain uses TRBV11-2 and TRBJ1-6, with D possibly TRBD1 on 6 matching bases. The germline V gene encodes CDR1 SGHAT and CDR2 FQNNGV. The V end lost 2 bases, the J end lost 0 bases, and 20 bases lay between the germline ends. The CDR3 covers 20 residues. The CDR3 is CASSLPRGGHTSSYNSPLHF. Here the CDR3 DNA reads TGTGCCAGCAGCTTACCCAGAGGGGGACATACGAGCTCCTATAATTCACCCCTCCACTTT.

This clonotype occurred a few times. The rearrangement joins TRBV7-2 to TRBJ2-1; no clear D. V dropped 4 bases and J dropped 5 bases, with 9 bases sitting between them. The CDR3 totals 13 residues. Per the germline V gene, CDR1 is SGHTA and CDR2 is FQGNSA. The CDR3 loop is CASSSTGNNEQFF. The CDR3 DNA reads as TGTGCCAGCAGCTCTACTGGCAACAATGAGCAGTTCTTC. The variable domain in full, with the rest retrieved from reference TRBV7-2 and TRBJ2-1, is GAGVSQSPSNKVTEKGKDVELRCDPISGHTALYWYRQSLGQGLEFLIYFQGNSAPDKSGLPSDRFSAERTGGSVSTLTIQRTQQEDSAVYLCASSSTGNNEQFFGPGTRLTVL.

This clonotype was detected only a few times. The chain couples TRBV9 to TRBJ1-6; perhaps TRBD1 as D (6 bases). Trimming cost V 4 bases and J 10 bases, with 15 bases left between them. In germline, CDR1 is SGDLS, CDR2 YYNGEE. There are 14 residues in the CDR3. The CDR3 DNA sequence: TGTGCCAGCAGCCCTTGGGGGGCAGGATCACCCCTCCACTTT. This encodes CASSPWGAGSPLHF.

This clonotype appeared many times. The chain couples TRBV12-3 or TRBV12-4 to TRBJ2-6, with a weak D call TRBD1 (6 bases). The CDR3 is made up of 14 amino acids. Trimming took off 6 bases at V and 2 bases at J, with 8 bases between the two ends. DNA for the CDR3: TGTGCCAGCAGGCCAGGGGCTGGGGCCAACGTCCTGACTTTC. This codes for CASRPGAGANVLTF.

This clonotype was detected ten times or more. This chain joins TRBV2 and TRBJ2-5; no definite D call. Germline values: CDR1 SNHLY, CDR2 FYNNEI. The CDR3 is made up of 13 amino acids. V was trimmed by 7 bases and J by 0 bases, leaving 9 bases between them. As DNA, the CDR3 is TGTGCCAGCAATCAGCTAGACCAAGAGACCCAGTACTTC. Translated: CASNQLDQETQYF.

This clonotype was detected once. This could be a read error, since a much larger clone is one nucleotide away. The rearrangement joins TRBV5-1 to TRBJ2-5, with 11 positions matching TRBD2. The J segment lost 4 bases and the V segment lost 4 bases, leaving 3 bases of the junction unmatched. The CDR3 is 14 residues long. From germline, CDR1 is SGHRS and CDR2 YFSETQ. The CDR3 nucleotides are TGCGCCAGCAGCCTACTAGCGGGGGCAGAGACCCAGTACTTC. Encoded protein: CASSLLAGAETQYF.

This clonotype was detected only a few times. The CDR3 loop reads CASRGGGVLTGELFF. DNA of the CDR3: TGTGCCAGTAGGGGAGGGGGAGTTTTAACCGGGGAGCTGTTTTTT. The chain carries TRBV19 and TRBJ2-2, with a weak D call TRBD2 (7 bases). The CDR3 covers 15 residues. Germline lookup yields CDR1 LNHDA and CDR2 SQIVND (reference sequence). Trimming removed 6 bases at V and 5 bases at J, with 16 bases between.

In this sample, this clonotype turned up many times. The genes are TRBV29-1 and TRBJ2-4, with D perhaps matching TRBD1 or TRBD2 (5 bases each). Germline V gives CDR1 SQVTM, CDR2 ANQGSEA. Between the trimmed V and J ends, which lost 7 bases and 13 bases, there was a span of 23 bases. This CDR3 comprises 13 residues. The CDR3 here is CSAVPSRGRQQYF. As DNA, the CDR3 is TGCAGCGCTGTACCCTCGAGGGGCCGACAACAGTACTTC.

This clonotype was detected many times. The chain joins TRBV12-3 or TRBV12-4 to TRBJ1-3; D possibly corresponds to TRBD1 (5 bases). The CDR3 contains 14 residues. V dropped 11 bases and J dropped 3 bases, with 17 bases sitting between them. CDR3 sequence (DNA): TGTGCCGGGGGAAGGGCGCCGCTTGGAAACACCATATATTTT. This encodes CAGGRAPLGNTIYF.

This clonotype was found many times. The chain employs TRBV12-3 or TRBV12-4 and TRBJ1-6, with D unresolved. The V end lost 2 bases, the J end lost 5 bases, and 7 bases lay between the germline ends. This CDR3 has 14 residues. This chain's CDR3 is CASSLIRNNSPLHF. The CDR3 DNA reads TGTGCCAGCAGTTTAATTCGGAATAATTCACCCCTCCACTTT.

This clonotype was detected only a few times. The gene calls are TRBV6-1 and TRBJ1-1, with unresolved D. Trimming removed 10 bases at V and 11 bases at J, with 14 bases between. The CDR3 covers 10 residues. CDR1 is MNHNS and CDR2 is SASEGT in the germline V gene. CDR3 loop: CATLDRAAFF. The CDR3 DNA reads TGTGCCACCTTAGACCGCGCCGCTTTCTTT.

This clonotype was seen repeatedly, ten times or more. V is TRBV24-1 and J is TRBJ2-1; the D call may be TRBD1 or TRBD2 (6 bases each). CDR3 length equals 15 residues. Germline assignment: CDR1 KGHDR and CDR2 SFDVKD. Trimming left V 4 bases short and J 3 bases short, with 12 bases between. The CDR3 loop reads CATSDPGGYYNEQFF. Here the CDR3 DNA reads TGTGCCACCAGTGACCCCGGGGGCTACTACAATGAGCAGTTCTTC.